This entry is about one T cell receptor beta chain. This sample was taken from a study of T cell changes during pregnancy in multiple sclerosis. CDR3 size: 13 residues. V trimming: 5 bases; J trimming: 5 bases; junction bases outside the gene matches: 4. Germline assignment: CDR1 SGHRS and CDR2 YFSETQ. The protocol was immunoSEQ multiplex PCR, while the TCRdb copy is restricted to in-frame clones and leaves out a portion. The sample gives 65,000 or so clones, about 92% of which show up once; more than 2% is in the top ten. The rearrangement joins TRBV5-1 to TRBJ2-7; 10 nucleotides match TRBD2. This specimen consisted of peripheral blood, obtained in the second trimester of pregnancy. This clonotype was sampled from a female donor in good health, enrolled as a control in a pregnancy study. In DNA form, the CDR3 reads TGCGCCAGCAGAAAAGCGGGAGGGAACGAGCAGTACTTC. This sequence encodes CASRKAGGNEQYF.